This TCR beta chain came from a study of long-term antiretroviral therapy in people with HIV. Study results and caveats: On ART adherence, viral resistance or therapy changes, no data were available.

Concerning this clone itself: Antigen: not known.

Looked up from germline, CDR1 is SGHDT and CDR2 is YYEEEE. V was cut by 0 bases and J by 0 bases, with 4 bases left in between. This CDR3 contains 14 residues. Sequencing relied on immunoSEQ assay v3.0, run at survey level. Roughly 35,000-55,000 T-cell genomes per sample were the sequencing target. TCRdb keeps only in-frame clones here, not all; method: immunoSEQ multiplex PCR. The sample has roughly 30,000 clones, approximately 95% seen once; the top ten hold around 3%. The V and J genes are TRBV5-6 and TRBJ2-1; D ambiguous. The TCR originated in a man in his fifties or sixties with HIV. The sample here was unsorted PBMCs, taken 5.3 years after starting antiretroviral therapy. CDR3 residues: CASSLVSSYNEQFF. CDR3 sequence (DNA): TGTGCCAGCAGCTTGGTTAGCTCCTACAATGAGCAGTTCTTC.